This TCR beta chain was sequenced during a study of blood T cells in healthy people across ages. There are a few counts of this clonotype. Its antigen is undetermined. Through a sample-barcoded 5' primer and a J-beta primer mix, a second PCR was run for roughly 6 to 12 cycles. One entry per CDR3 protein, called by TCRdb with MiXCR from the 5' RACE reads. The repertoire holds around 1,500,000 distinct CDR3 sequences, with approximately 30% as singletons. Study observations and caveats: Unknown donor CMV status possibly confounded expanded clonotype changes. The study found more naive CD4+ cells and higher diversity in long-lived than aged donors.

Each donor gave roughly 9.2 milliliters of peripheral blood. The extraction recovered at least 5.5 micrograms of total RNA per sample. Germline V CDR1 and CDR2: SNHLY, FYNNEI. With 8 bases removed from V and 7 bases from J, the gap between germline ends came to 9 bases. CDR3 length: 11 amino acids. The chain is built from TRBV2 and TRBJ1-5; D is unclear. This receptor was identified in a young woman in good health. Sequencing input: blood. In DNA form, the CDR3 reads TGTGCCAGCGGGGTTGGGCAGCCCCAGCATTTT. This translates into CASGVGQPQHF. The whole variable domain, remainder taken from reference TRBV2 and TRBJ1-5, is EPEVTQTPSHQVTQMGQEVILRCVPISNHLYFYWYRQILGQKVEFLVSFYNNEISEKSEIFDDQFSVERPDGSNFTLKIRSTKLEDSAMYFCASGVGQPQHFGDGTRLSIL.